This is a list of T cell receptor beta chains from one sample in a study of human T cells and chemical hapten exposure. TCRdb reprocessed the RACE reads via MiXCR and lists one record per CDR3 protein. The sample consists of around 42,000 distinct CDR3 sequences, 9.5% to 15% of them appearing once. Sequencing was performed on whole blood, taken in connection with sensitization to the hapten diphenylcyclopropenone (DPC). Every receptor here comes from a woman in her twenties or thirties with alopecia areata. Some clones in this sample may be carry-over from other donors' samples. Each CDR3 is given without its conserved first and last residue. D genes are given only for firm matches. Size is stated for part of the rows, as once, few or many counts, or as a class when the clone is expanded.

v_call	clone_size	d_call	j_call	cdr3_aa
TRBV6-6	many	TRBD1	TRBJ2-5	ASSYQPGTAKETQY
TRBV4-2	few	-	TRBJ2-1	ASNGRGGYNEQF
TRBV7-2	many	-	TRBJ2-2	ASSGWGANTGELF
TRBV7-2	-	-	TRBJ2-5	ASTPQPTGKETQY
TRBV28	few	TRBD2	TRBJ2-3	ASSPYSGGARDTQY
TRBV12-5	many	TRBD1	TRBJ1-1	ASGSGTGGRKTEAF
TRBV4-3	many	-	TRBJ1-1	ASSQVTGMGTEAF
TRBV20-1	few	-	TRBJ1-1	SARDTKGNTEAF
TRBV15	many	TRBD2	TRBJ2-1	ATTRGRASYNEQF
TRBV13	many	-	TRBJ1-5	ASSLGSADNQPQH
TRBV2	many	-	TRBJ2-1	ASRMDGSLYNEQF
TRBV4-2	few	-	TRBJ2-5	ASSPEDGRGTQY
TRBV7-7	many	TRBD1	TRBJ2-7	ASSVSQGSDEQY
TRBV7-2	few	-	TRBJ2-3	ASSLRDSDTQY
TRBV28	-	TRBD1	TRBJ2-7	ASSEGTGLGEQY
TRBV12-3/TRBV12-4	few	-	TRBJ2-2	ASSSPRGELF
TRBV18	-	-	TRBJ2-3	ASSPPGSDTQY
TRBV4-2	many	-	TRBJ2-7	ASSPIGADEQY
TRBV10-3	-	TRBD2	TRBJ2-7	AISETGQFLSGSSYEQY
TRBV28	many	-	TRBJ2-7	ASSSPTRGYSYEQY
TRBV2	-	-	TRBJ2-7	ASRRSGSTYEQY
TRBV10-2	many	-	TRBJ2-5	ASSESGSRETQY
TRBV12-3/TRBV12-4	few	TRBD1	TRBJ2-7	ASRKMGDSSYEQY
TRBV5-1	many	TRBD1	TRBJ2-2	ASERTGLTGELF
TRBV2	-	TRBD2	TRBJ2-7	VSGKGAEGYEQY
TRBV7-2	many	-	TRBJ2-7	ASRQGGPYEQY
TRBV28	-	-	TRBJ2-2	ASRLPDNSGELF
TRBV7-2	many	-	TRBJ2-3	ASNSGSTDTQY
TRBV28	many	-	TRBJ2-7	ASSFSNRLYEQY
TRBV28	many	-	TRBJ1-6	ASSPPAGLNSPLH
TRBV7-2	-	-	TRBJ1-2	ASTRIQSTAHYGYT
TRBV10-3	many	TRBD1	TRBJ2-7	AITPTGGGTGFLEQY
TRBV6-6	-	-	TRBJ1-1	ASPRDRGTEAF
TRBV27	many	-	TRBJ1-5	ASSLFGPNQPQH
TRBV5-1	-	-	TRBJ2-1	ASSRLSSYNEQF
TRBV9	few	TRBD1	TRBJ1-4	ASSDPPGTGGVEKLF
TRBV2	many	TRBD1	TRBJ1-6	ASKGQSVPNSPLH
TRBV5-1	-	-	TRBJ2-7	ASSSLAGSDEQY
TRBV6-2/TRBV6-3	many	-	TRBJ1-5	ATRQIRGGSNQPQH
TRBV7-8	many	-	TRBJ2-1	ASSLAVRTRPNEQF
TRBV20-1	-	-	TRBJ2-7	SAFRPSSYEQY
TRBV18	many	-	TRBJ1-1	ASSPPGKPESTEAF
TRBV20-1	-	-	TRBJ1-1	SARGLEVTEAF
TRBV5-1	many	-	TRBJ2-3	ASIPLAGSTDTQY
TRBV5-1	many	TRBD2	TRBJ2-5	ASSLTSGQETQY
TRBV29-1	many	TRBD1	TRBJ2-7	SVGQRTHEQY
TRBV5-1	-	-	TRBJ2-1	ASSPQAEYNEQF
TRBV18	-	TRBD1	TRBJ1-4	ASRSGQGGEKLF
TRBV27	few	-	TRBJ1-2	ASSLGPNYGYT
TRBV4-3	many	TRBD2	TRBJ2-1	ASSQDRTSGKYNEQF
TRBV5-5	-	-	TRBJ2-7	ASSLVSSPYEQY
TRBV29-1	-	TRBD2	TRBJ2-1	SSGTRLAEQF
TRBV12-3/TRBV12-4	many	-	TRBJ1-4	ASSKTSPNEKLF
TRBV21-1	-	-	TRBJ1-6	ASRRPSNGSPLH
TRBV19	-	TRBD2	TRBJ2-7	ASSIGLAGAPYEQY
TRBV20-1	-	TRBD2	TRBJ2-7	SARQAGVMYEQY
TRBV30	few	-	TRBJ1-1	AWKANTEAF
TRBV7-9	few	-	TRBJ1-1	ASSLGGGLGGAF
TRBV20-1	few	TRBD2	TRBJ2-1	SALDGGRGYNEQF